This T cell receptor (beta chain) was documented in a study of shared clonotypes between healthy human individuals. Study results and limitations: It was anticipated that sequencing depth would influence how many clonotypes donors shared.

The method was immunoSEQ multiplex PCR; TCRdb's version includes in-frame clones alone and lacks a portion of them. The sample lists about 470,000 clones, around 79% occurring once. The CDR3 is 19 amino acids. Germline-derived CDR1 and CDR2 are SGHRS and YFSETQ. Trimming removed 2 bases from V and 2 bases from J; junction bases left unmatched: 12. Points on this clone: Its specificity is unknown.

The donors were adults (healthy and HIV-negative) with no recent acute infections or vaccinations. The TCR originated in a woman between 40 and 55 years old in good health. Some clones in this sample may be carry-over from other donors' samples. The sequenced material came from PBMCs. J is TRBJ2-6 and V is TRBV5-1, with 8 positions matching TRBD1. The CDR3 loop is CASSFSDRVSLPGANVLTF. CDR3 nucleotide sequence: TGCGCCAGCAGCTTCTCGGACAGGGTTTCCCTCCCTGGGGCCAACGTCCTGACTTTC.